This T cell receptor (beta chain) was sequenced during a study of PD-L1 blockade in urothelial cancer. In the study overall: Blood yielded a median of roughly 140,000 T cells per sample.

The repertoire was sequenced with immunoSEQ multiplex PCR; TCRdb's copy has only in-frame clones and lacks some. The sample lists about 93,000 clones, about 90% occurring once. The CDR3 is made up of 14 amino acids. V dropped 0 bases and J dropped 10 bases, with 10 bases sitting between them. In germline, CDR1 is LGHNA, CDR2 YSLEER. This clone was seen only a few times. The sample's time point: pretreatment peripheral blood. The source was PBMCs, collected around atezolizumab (anti-PD-L1) treatment. The gene calls are TRBV4-3 and TRBJ1-6; D not resolved. The TCR was taken from a man between 60 and 75 years old with urothelial cancer. The DNA of the CDR3 is TGCGCCAGCAGCCAAGAGGCCCAGGCCTCACCCCTCCACTTT. Translating gives CASSQEAQASPLHF.